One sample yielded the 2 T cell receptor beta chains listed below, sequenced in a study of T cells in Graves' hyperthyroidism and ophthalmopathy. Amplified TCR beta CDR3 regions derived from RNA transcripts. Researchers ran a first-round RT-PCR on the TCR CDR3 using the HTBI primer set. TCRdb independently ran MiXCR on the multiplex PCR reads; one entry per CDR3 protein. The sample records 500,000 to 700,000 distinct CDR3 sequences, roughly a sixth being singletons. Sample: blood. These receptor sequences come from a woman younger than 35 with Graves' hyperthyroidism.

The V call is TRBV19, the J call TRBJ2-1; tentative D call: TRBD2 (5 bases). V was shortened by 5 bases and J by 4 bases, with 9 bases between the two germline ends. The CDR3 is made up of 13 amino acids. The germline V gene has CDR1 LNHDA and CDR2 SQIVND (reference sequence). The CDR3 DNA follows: TGTGCCAGTAGTGCGACGGGGTACAATGAGCAGTTCTTC. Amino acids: CASSATGYNEQFF.

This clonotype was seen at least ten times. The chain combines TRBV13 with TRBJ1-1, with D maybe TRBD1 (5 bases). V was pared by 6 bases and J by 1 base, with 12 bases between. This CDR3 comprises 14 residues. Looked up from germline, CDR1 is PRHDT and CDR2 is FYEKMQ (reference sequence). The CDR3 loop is CASRPGRKNTEAFF. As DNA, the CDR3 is TGTGCCAGCAGACCGGGACGGAAGAACACTGAAGCTTTCTTT.